The clone carrying this T cell receptor (beta chain) was detected a few times. This record belongs to a study of blood T cell repertoires in COVID-19. Across the study: Italy, Spain and the United States were the sources of the convalescent and acute COVID-19 samples. T cells, B-cell-depleted T cells, or PBMCs provided the cDNA or gDNA that served as material.

Germline V gives CDR1 SGHRS, CDR2 YFSETQ. CDR3 length: 15 amino acids. Trimming pared 1 base from V and 7 bases from J, leaving 15 bases between. Per the authors' pipeline: Estimates of nucleated cell counts were drawn from the amplification of reference gene primers. Sequencing used immunoSEQ multiplex PCR; TCRdb keeps in-frame clones, though not all of them. V, J and clone size were drawn from that table, and D and trimming were deduced from the DNA. In the table there are 150,000 to 200,000 clones, 80% to 90% of which are singletons. The sequencing sample was made of peripheral blood. V and J are TRBV5-1 and TRBJ1-3; weak D call: TRBD1 (5 bases). This clonotype was obtained from a man aged 18 to 35 with active or convalescent COVID-19. The CDR3 is CASSLNQGWGNTIYF. The CDR3 DNA reads TGCGCCAGCAGCTTGAACCAGGGCTGGGGCAACACCATATATTTT.